The next 8 T cell receptor beta chains were all read from a single sample in a study of cytomegalovirus exposure and HLA in healthy donors. The PCR used 60 Vbeta and 13 Jbeta primers. Assay used: immunoSEQ multiplex PCR; TCRdb lists only in-frame clones, some missing. This sample carries approximately 170,000 clones, 80% to 90% of them seen once, and the ten largest clones take approximately 0.8%. The sample was PBMCs. Every receptor here comes from a woman aged 18-29 years in good health and CMV-seronegative.

This chain links TRBV21-1 with TRBJ2-7; the table calls TRBD1, which could not be checked here. TRBV21-1 is listed as a pseudogene. This CDR3 spans 15 amino acids. CDR3 in amino acids: CASSTLATGSGEQYF. The DNA of the CDR3 is TGTGCCAGCAGCACCCTGGCGACAGGTTCGGGCGAGCAGTACTTC.

The chain has TRBV7-9 and TRBJ2-1; 12 bases match TRBD2. Trimming took 4 bases from V and 5 from J; bases not matched to a gene: 9. The CDR3 consists of 17 residues. Germline values: CDR1 SEHNR, CDR2 FQNEAQ (reference sequence). CDR3 region: CASSSRTPSGGDNEQFF. CDR3 coding DNA: TGTGCCAGCAGCTCCCGAACACCTAGCGGGGGGGACAATGAGCAGTTCTTC.

This chain links TRBV30 with TRBJ1-3, with a tentative D call TRBD1 (6 bases). Germline-derived CDR1 and CDR2 are GTSNPN and SVGIG (reference sequence). The length of the CDR3 is 16 residues. The V end was cut by 3 bases, the J end by 1 base, with 16 bases between. The CDR3 is CAWSGRPGESGNTIYF. DNA for the CDR3: TGTGCCTGGAGCGGGAGGCCAGGGGAGTCTGGAAACACCATATATTTT.

With respect to this clone: An end of the junction differs from the germline gene, which may be a read error. This sequence joins TRBV7-7 and TRBJ2-2, with a weak D call TRBD1 (6 bases). Germline loops: CDR1 SSHAT, CDR2 FNYEAQ (reference sequence). This CDR3 has 22 residues. CDR3 sequence reads: CASSPMRGVLGPRDTDTGELFF. The CDR3 coding sequence is TGTGCTAGCAGCCCGATGAGAGGGGTACTAGGGCCGAGGGACACCGACACCGGGGAGCTGTTTTTT.

This chain uses TRBV4-1 with TRBJ2-5, with 10 nucleotides matching TRBD1. J gave up 4 bases and V 4 bases, and 6 bases lay outside the gene matches. The CDR3 extends over 15 amino acids. The germline gives CDR1 MGHRA, CDR2 YSYEKL. CDR3 nucleotides: TGCGCCAGCAGCCTAGGGACAGGGGTTGGAGAGACCCAGTACTTC. Residues: CASSLGTGVGETQYF.

The chain recombines TRBV10-3 with TRBJ2-7; TRBD1 aligns across 7 bases. V lost 3 bases to trimming and J lost 0 bases; unmatched junction nucleotides: 2. CDR3 size: 14 residues. The germline CDR1 and CDR2 sequences are ENHRY and SYGVKD. In DNA form, the CDR3 reads TGTGCCATCAGTGACTCAGGGGGCTCCTACGAGCAGTACTTC. This codes for CAISDSGGSYEQYF.

The gene calls are TRBV5-1 and TRBJ2-7; the D gene is possibly TRBD2 (6 bases). CDR3 size: 14 residues. The V gene lost 4 bases and the J gene lost 6 bases, with 17 bases spanning the gap. Germline V lookup: CDR1 SGHRS, CDR2 YFSETQ. CDR3 bases: TGCGCCAGCAGCGGAGCCGGGGGTTCGCTCGAGCAGTACTTC. This translates into CASSGAGGSLEQYF.

The J gene is TRBJ1-6, the V gene TRBV7-8; perhaps TRBD1 as D (5 bases). Trimming stripped 1 base from V and 10 bases from J, with 14 bases between. This CDR3 region has 15 residues. The V gene's germline CDR1 is SGHVS and CDR2 FQNEAQ. CDR3 nucleotide sequence: TGTGCCAGCAGCTTAGGGCAGGGTATTGGGTCACCCCTCCACTTT. As protein: CASSLGQGIGSPLHF.